This record looks at one T cell receptor (beta chain) sequence and its context. Across several immunoSEQ plates, the genomic DNA of each subset was split evenly. Unsorted PBMC DNA was run through sequencing on ten immunoSEQ deep assay plates. The protocol was immunoSEQ multiplex PCR, while the TCRdb copy is restricted to in-frame clones and leaves out a portion. The sample consists of over 400,000 clones, around 73% of them appearing once. This record belongs to a study of shared clonotypes between healthy human individuals. About the research overall: With ages of 18 to 49, the donors were a couple of women and a few men.

Extraction of genomic DNA in unsorted samples used approximately 96 million PBMCs. The clonotype originates from a woman between 40 and 50 years old in good health. Some clones in this sample may be carry-over from other donors' samples. Sequencing was carried out using PBMCs.

CDR3 bases: TGTGCCAGCAGCCGAGGGGGGGGCGACTATGGCTACACCTTC. Translating gives CASSRGGGDYGYTF. The rearrangement links TRBV13 to TRBJ1-2; tentatively, D is TRBD1 (6 bases). The CDR3 sequence is 14 residues long. V lost 5 bases and J 3 bases, leaving 13 bases between the germline ends. CDR1 PRHDT and CDR2 FYEKMQ come from the germline V gene (reference sequence).